Sequencing of this T cell receptor (beta chain) was carried out in a study of blood T cell repertoires in COVID-19. Measured with immunoSEQ multiplex PCR; TCRdb has only the in-frame clones, and not every one. This table holds roughly 400,000 clones, around 90% found once. Those enrolled, adults aged 18 to 89 years, came from roughly 22 US areas. Clinical history reported by participants formed the basis on which cohorts were assigned. In Cohort 3, a recovered donor had either two negative PCRs, clearance, or symptom resolution. The germline V gene encodes CDR1 MNHEY and CDR2 SMNVEV (reference sequence). The CDR3 totals 13 residues. V shed 8 bases and J shed 9 bases, with 17 bases lying between them.

This clonotype was obtained from a man aged 18-30 years who had recovered from COVID-19. V and J are TRBV27 and TRBJ2-1, with D maybe TRBD2 (5 bases). The sequenced material came from PBMCs or T cells enriched from blood (not recorded which). CDR3 protein: CASGPPAGREQFF. DNA of the CDR3: TGTGCCAGCGGACCCCCGGCGGGTCGTGAGCAGTTCTTC.